This note documents a single T cell receptor beta chain sequence. This clonotype was counted between two and nine times. Its antigen target is currently unknown. Base quality data are lacking; no much larger clone is found one base away. These data belong to a study of T cells in Graves' hyperthyroidism and ophthalmopathy (dated 2019 in TCRdb). As for the study more broadly: Peripheral blood samples were taken at initial diagnosis, before any treatment was given. Once sampling was done, hyperthyroidism patients were given methimazole at a starting dose of 30 mg daily, whereas ophthalmopathy patients were given high-dose intravenous methylprednisolone. A discovery cohort of fewer than 110 patients, roughly 43 with Graves' ophthalmopathy and fewer than 65 with stable Graves' hyperthyroidism, was used to find distinguishing TCR V-J signatures. The study also compared thyroid tissue and blood T-cell repertoires from a handful of Graves' hyperthyroidism patients. Prospective prediction of ophthalmopathy was tested in an independent validation cohort of 18 to 20 hyperthyroidism patients and 17 patients who later progressed to ophthalmopathy. The paper reports TCR Vbeta CDR3 sequencing of roughly 140 peripheral blood samples: some 44 ophthalmopathy, roughly 80 hyperthyroidism and 17 progressor patients. The approximately 98 discovery patients were randomly divided into training and test sets at a 7:3 ratio.

On the study overall, not on this receptor specifically: Blood samples also contained most of the expanded thyroid clonotypes (frequency above 0.001), which suggests that blood repertoires may reflect thyroid immune responses. No statistical method was used to fix the sample size in advance, and group allocation was not hidden from the investigators. In cross-validation, a model built on a 13 V-J signature told ophthalmopathy apart from stable hyperthyroidism with under 90% sensitivity and around 84% specificity, and in testing the same model reached 80%/75%. In validation, the model predicted progression to ophthalmopathy a median of roughly 6.5 months before onset, with about 67% sensitivity and more than 72% specificity.

The TCR beta CDR3 regions were amplified from the RNA transcripts. The TCR CDR3 was subjected to a first round of RT-PCR using the HTBI primer set and the Qiagen OneStep RT-PCR kit. Libraries were constructed in a second round of multiplex PCR, after which size selection and purification were carried out. Sequencing of the libraries was done on an Illumina HiSeq2000 using paired-end 100 bp reads. As for the authors' bioinformatics: SOAPnuke was used to process the raw data, throwing out any read that contained adapters or uncalled bases, had a mean Phred below 15, or lacked an exact constant-primer or identifier match. COPE v1.2.5 was used to merge the high-quality paired reads, and each unique nucleotide sequence was defined as a clonotype. MiTCR v1.1 was used to align clonotypes to the IMGT TRBV, TRBD and TRBJ reference segments. Only V-J combinations with frequency above 0.0001, covering 99% to 99.2% of repertoires, were analysed. The TCS score was defined as F50 (clonal expansion) divided by E x V (chaos), with BLOSUM62-based TCRdist calculated between CDR3 peptides within each V-J. Welch's t-statistics and random forest reduced 500 to 650 V-J features to fewer than 15, which were used in a naive Bayes classifier (R e1071). TCRdb itself trimmed the public reads at Q25 with fastp, ran MiXCR and retained productive beta chains. Each CDR3 protein appears once, grouped with its most common genes and DNA. The V and J calls here are based on TCRdb, not the publication. The sample table records hundreds of thousands of distinct CDR3 sequences; around 20% of these occur just once. Roughly 60% of the sample belongs to the ten largest clones.

Ophthalmopathy patients had moderately to severely active disease, Clinical Activity Score of at least 3, NOSPECS grade of at least 4, and duration under 3 months. Any patient with an uncontrolled infection, another autoimmune disease, pregnancy or lactation was excluded. Diagnoses were established on the basis of clinical symptoms, serum thyroxine and TRAb, thyroid ultrasound, and orbital computed tomography. Ficoll-Paque density gradient centrifugation was used to isolate PBMCs from approximately 10 ml of fresh peripheral blood. Total RNA was extracted using Trizol reagent, and RNA quality was assessed on an Agilent 2100 Bioanalyzer. V sheds 0 bases and J sheds 3 bases, leaving 9 bases between their ends. CDR1 and CDR2 were assigned from the germline V gene (reference sequence) as LNHNV and YYDKDF. Including cysteine and phenylalanine, the CDR3 has 14 amino acids. The DNA shown is the 42-base CDR3, in frame from base 1.

The sequenced sample consisted of blood. Recombination linked TRBV15 to TRBJ2-7; the D gene identity is not certain. This TCR derives from a man aged 30 to 39 with Graves' ophthalmopathy. The DNA is as follows: TGTGCCACCAGCAGAGATAAGGCGTACTACGAGCAGTACTTC. Its protein is CATSRDKAYYEQYF.